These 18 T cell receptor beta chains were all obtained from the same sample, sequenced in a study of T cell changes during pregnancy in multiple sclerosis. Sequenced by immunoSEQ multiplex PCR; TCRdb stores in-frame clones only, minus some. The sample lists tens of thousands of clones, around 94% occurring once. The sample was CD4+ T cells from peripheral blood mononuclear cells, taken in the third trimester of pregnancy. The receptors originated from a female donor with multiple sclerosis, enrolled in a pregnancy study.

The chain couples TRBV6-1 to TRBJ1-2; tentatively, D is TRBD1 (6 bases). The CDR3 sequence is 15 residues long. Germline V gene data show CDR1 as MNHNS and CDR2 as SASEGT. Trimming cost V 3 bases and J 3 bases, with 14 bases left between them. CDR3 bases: TGTGCCAGCAGTGATCGCGGGGGGCTGCACTATGGCTACACCTTC. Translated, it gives CASSDRGGLHYGYTF.

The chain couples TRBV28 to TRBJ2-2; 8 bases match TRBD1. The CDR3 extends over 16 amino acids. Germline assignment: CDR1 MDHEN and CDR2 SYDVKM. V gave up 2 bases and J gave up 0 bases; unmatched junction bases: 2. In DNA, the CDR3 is TGTGCCAGCAGTTTACTACAGGGGGCGAACACCGGGGAGCTGTTTTTT. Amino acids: CASSLLQGANTGELFF.

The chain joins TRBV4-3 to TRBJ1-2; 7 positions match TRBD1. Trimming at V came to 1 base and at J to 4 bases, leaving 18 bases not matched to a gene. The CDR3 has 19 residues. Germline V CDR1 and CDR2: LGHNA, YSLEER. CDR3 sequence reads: CASSQGRQGVSSGFYGYTF. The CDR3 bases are TGCGCCAGCAGCCAAGGTCGACAGGGTGTTTCCTCCGGCTTCTATGGCTACACCTTC.

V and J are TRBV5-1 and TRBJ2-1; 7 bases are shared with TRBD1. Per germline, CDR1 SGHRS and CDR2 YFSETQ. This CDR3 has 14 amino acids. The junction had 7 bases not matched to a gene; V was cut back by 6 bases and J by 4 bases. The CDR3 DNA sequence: TGCGCCAGCAAGCCGGGACAGTCATACAATGAGCAGTTCTTC. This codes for CASKPGQSYNEQFF.

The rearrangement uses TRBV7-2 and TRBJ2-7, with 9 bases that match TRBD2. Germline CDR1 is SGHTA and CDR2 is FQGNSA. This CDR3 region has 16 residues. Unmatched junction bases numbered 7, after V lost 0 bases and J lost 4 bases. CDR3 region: CASSLASGAGGYEQYF. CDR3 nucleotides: TGTGCCAGCAGCTTAGCTAGCGGTGCGGGGGGGTACGAGCAGTACTTC.

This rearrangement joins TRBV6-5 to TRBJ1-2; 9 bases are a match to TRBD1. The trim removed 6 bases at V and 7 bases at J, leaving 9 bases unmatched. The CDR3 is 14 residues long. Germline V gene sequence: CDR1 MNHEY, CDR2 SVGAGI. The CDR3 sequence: CASRRDRVVSGYTF. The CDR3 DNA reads TGTGCCAGCAGACGGGACAGGGTGGTTAGTGGCTACACCTTC.

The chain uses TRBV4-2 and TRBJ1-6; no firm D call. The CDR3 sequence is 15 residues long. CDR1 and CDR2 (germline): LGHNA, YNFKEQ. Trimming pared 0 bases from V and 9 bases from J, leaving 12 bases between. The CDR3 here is CASSQDIDTFSPLHF. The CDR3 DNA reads TGTGCCAGCAGCCAAGATATTGACACGTTTTCACCCCTCCACTTT.

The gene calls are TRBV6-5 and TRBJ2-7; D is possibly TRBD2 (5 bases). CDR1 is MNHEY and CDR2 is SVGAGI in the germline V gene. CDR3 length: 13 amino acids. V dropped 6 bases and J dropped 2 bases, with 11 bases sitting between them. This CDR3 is CASSGEPPYEQYF. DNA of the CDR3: TGTGCCAGCAGCGGGGAGCCTCCCTACGAGCAGTACTTC.

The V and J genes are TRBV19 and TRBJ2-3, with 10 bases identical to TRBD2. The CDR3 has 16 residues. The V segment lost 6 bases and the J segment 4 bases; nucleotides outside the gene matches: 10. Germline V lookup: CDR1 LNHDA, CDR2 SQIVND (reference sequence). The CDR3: CASSLTSGAFADTQYF. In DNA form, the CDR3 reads TGTGCCAGTAGCCTTACTAGCGGGGCATTCGCAGATACGCAGTATTTT.

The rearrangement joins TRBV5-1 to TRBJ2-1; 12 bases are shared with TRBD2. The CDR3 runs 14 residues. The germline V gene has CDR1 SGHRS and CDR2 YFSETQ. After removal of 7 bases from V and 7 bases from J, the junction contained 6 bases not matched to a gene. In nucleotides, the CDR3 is TGCGCCAGCTCTAGCGGGGGGGCCCCTAATGAGCAGTTCTTC. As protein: CASSSGGAPNEQFF. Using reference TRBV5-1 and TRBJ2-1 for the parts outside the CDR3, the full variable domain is KAGVTQTPRYLIKTRGQQVTLSCSPISGHRSVSWYQQTPGQGLQFLFEYFSETQRNKGNFPGRFSGRQFSNSRSEMNVSTLELGDSALYLCASSSGGAPNEQFFGPGTRLTVL.

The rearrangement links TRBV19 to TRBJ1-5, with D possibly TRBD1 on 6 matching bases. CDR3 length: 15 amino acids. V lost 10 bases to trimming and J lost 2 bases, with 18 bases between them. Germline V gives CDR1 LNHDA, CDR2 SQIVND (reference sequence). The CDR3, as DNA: TGTGCCACGCGCGGCAGGGGCGCGGGCAATCAGCCCCAGCATTTT. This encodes CATRGRGAGNQPQHF.

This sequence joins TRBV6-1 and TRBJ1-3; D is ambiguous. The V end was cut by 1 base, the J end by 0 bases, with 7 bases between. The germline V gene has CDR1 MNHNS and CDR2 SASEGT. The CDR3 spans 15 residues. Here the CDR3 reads CASSEDSRSGNTIYF. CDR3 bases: TGTGCCAGCAGTGAAGACAGCCGCTCTGGAAACACCATATATTTT.

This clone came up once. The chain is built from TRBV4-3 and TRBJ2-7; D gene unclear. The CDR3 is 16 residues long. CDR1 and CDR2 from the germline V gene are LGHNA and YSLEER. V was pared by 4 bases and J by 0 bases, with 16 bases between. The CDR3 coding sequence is TGCGCCAGCAGCCCCCGGTCAGGTCCCAGCTCCTACGAGCAGTACTTC. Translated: CASSPRSGPSSYEQYF.

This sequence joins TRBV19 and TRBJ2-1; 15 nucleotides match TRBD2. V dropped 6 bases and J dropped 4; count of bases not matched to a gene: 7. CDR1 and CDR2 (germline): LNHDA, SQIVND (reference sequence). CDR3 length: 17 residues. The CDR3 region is CASSQLGTSGGYNEQFF. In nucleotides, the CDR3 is TGTGCCAGTAGCCAACTCGGGACTAGCGGGGGGTACAATGAGCAGTTCTTC.

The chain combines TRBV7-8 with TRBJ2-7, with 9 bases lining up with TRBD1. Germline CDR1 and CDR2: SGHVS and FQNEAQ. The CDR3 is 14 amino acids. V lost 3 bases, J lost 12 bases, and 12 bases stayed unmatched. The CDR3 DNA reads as TGTGCCAGCAGCTTCCGAGGACAGGGGCGGGTGGTGTACTTC. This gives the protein CASSFRGQGRVVYF.

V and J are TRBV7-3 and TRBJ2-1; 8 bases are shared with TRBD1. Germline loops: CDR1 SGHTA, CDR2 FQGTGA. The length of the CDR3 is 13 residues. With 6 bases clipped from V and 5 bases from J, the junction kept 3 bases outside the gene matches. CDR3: CASSRTGNNEQFF. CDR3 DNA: TGTGCCAGCAGTAGGACAGGGAACAATGAGCAGTTCTTC.

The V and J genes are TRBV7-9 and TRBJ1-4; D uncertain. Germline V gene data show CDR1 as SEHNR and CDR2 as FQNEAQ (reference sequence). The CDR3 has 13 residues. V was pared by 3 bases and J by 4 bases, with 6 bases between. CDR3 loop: CASSFKSNEKLFF. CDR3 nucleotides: TGTGCCAGCAGCTTTAAGAGTAATGAAAAACTGTTTTTT.

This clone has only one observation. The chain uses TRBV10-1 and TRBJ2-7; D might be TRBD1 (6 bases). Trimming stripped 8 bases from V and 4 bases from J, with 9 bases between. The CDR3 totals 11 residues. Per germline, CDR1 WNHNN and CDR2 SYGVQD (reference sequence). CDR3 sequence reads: CASWTEYEQYF. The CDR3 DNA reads TGCGCCAGCTGGACAGAGTACGAGCAGTACTTC.